The clone carrying this TCR beta chain showed up many times. Its antigen is not known. Time point here: newly diagnosed GD, antithyroid drugs for less than 3 months. TCR sequences were obtained from RNA taken from PBMCs. The sample is drawn from a study of regulatory T cells in long-lasting Graves disease. Study results and limitations: TCR diversity was lower in persistent than newly diagnosed Graves' disease. Gene preferences differed: TRBV28, TRBJ1-2, TRBJ2-5 in persistent cases.

This CDR3 has 15 amino acids. The trim removed 6 bases at V and 10 bases at J, leaving 14 bases unmatched. The TCR beta library used iRepertoire HTBI primers with Arm-PCR amplification of CDR3. From the multiplex PCR reads, TCRdb called clonotypes with MiXCR, one entry per CDR3 protein. The sample shows a few hundred thousand distinct CDR3 sequences, about 13% of them seen only once. This same sample was also taken into another study, of T cells in Graves' hyperthyroidism and ophthalmopathy. In that study: HTBI primers were employed in a first-round RT-PCR of the TCR CDR3. It was a median around 6 months before onset that the model predicted ophthalmopathy.

The specimen was peripheral blood mononuclear cells (PBMCs), collected at new diagnosis, from a patient treated with antithyroid drugs. The rearrangement links TRBV12-3 or TRBV12-4 to TRBJ2-1, with 8 bases aligning to TRBD1. This receptor was identified in a man aged 30 to 39 with Graves disease. The CDR3 sequence: CASSPSLRGRGEQFF. CDR3 in DNA: TGTGCCAGCAGCCCATCACTCAGGGGGCGAGGGGAGCAGTTCTTC.